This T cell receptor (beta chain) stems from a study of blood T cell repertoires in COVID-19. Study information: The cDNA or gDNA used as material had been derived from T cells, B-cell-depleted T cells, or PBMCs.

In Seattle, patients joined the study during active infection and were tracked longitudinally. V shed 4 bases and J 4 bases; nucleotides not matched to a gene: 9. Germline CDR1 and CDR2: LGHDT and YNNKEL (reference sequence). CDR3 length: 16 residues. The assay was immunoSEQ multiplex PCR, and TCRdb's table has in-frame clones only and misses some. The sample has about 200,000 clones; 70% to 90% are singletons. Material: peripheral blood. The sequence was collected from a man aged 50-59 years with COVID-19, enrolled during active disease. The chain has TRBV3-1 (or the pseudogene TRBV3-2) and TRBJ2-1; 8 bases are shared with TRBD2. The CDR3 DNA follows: TGTGCCAGCAGCCCCCTAGGCGGGGGGCTATACAATGAGCAGTTCTTC. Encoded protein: CASSPLGGGLYNEQFF.